These T cell receptor beta chains were read from a single sample in a study of shared clonotypes between healthy human individuals. Using immunoSEQ multiplex PCR, the repertoire was profiled, and TCRdb retains in-frame clones only, with some absent. In the table there are about 2.1 million clones, just over 90% of which are singletons. Sequencing was performed on naive CD8+ T cells from PBMCs. Source of these receptors: a man younger than 30 in good health. Some clones in this sample may be carry-over from other donors' samples. The CDR3 runs from the conserved cysteine through the conserved F or W. The order of the fields is clone size, V gene, J gene, D gene, CDR3 DNA, CDR3 protein. A D gene is named only where the DNA matches it firmly. For some rows the clone size is stated as once, few or many, or as a class when expanded; others skip it.

clone size: -; V gene: TRBV19; J gene: TRBJ2-1; D gene: TRBD2; CDR3 DNA: TGTGCCAGTAGTATCGAGCGGGAGGACAATGAGCAGTTCTTC; CDR3 protein: CASSIEREDNEQFF
clone size: -; V gene: TRBV5-1; J gene: TRBJ2-2; D gene: -; CDR3 DNA: TGCGCCAGCAGCTTGGCAAGCGGGCGCGGCGGGGAGCTGTTTTTT; CDR3 protein: CASSLASGRGGELFF
clone size: -; V gene: TRBV27; J gene: TRBJ2-7; D gene: TRBD1; CDR3 DNA: TGTGCCAGCAGTTTAGTGGGGACAGGGTCCTACGAGCAGTACTTC; CDR3 protein: CASSLVGTGSYEQYF
clone size: -; V gene: TRBV14; J gene: TRBJ2-7; D gene: TRBD2; CDR3 DNA: TGTGCCACCAGAACTAGCGGGAGTAGATCCTACGAGCAGTACTTC; CDR3 protein: CATRTSGSRSYEQYF
clone size: -; V gene: TRBV27; J gene: TRBJ1-1; D gene: -; CDR3 DNA: TGTGCCAGCAGTCCCAACCGGGTCACTGAAGCTTTCTTT; CDR3 protein: CASSPNRVTEAFF
clone size: -; V gene: TRBV30; J gene: TRBJ1-4; D gene: -; CDR3 DNA: TGTGCCTGGACCGCTTCAGGCCCTTATGGGGAACTGTTTTTT; CDR3 protein: CAWTASGPYGELFF
clone size: -; V gene: TRBV7-9; J gene: TRBJ2-2; D gene: -; CDR3 DNA: TGTGCCAGCAGCCCAAAGCCAGGGGCAACCGGGGAGCTGTTTTTT; CDR3 protein: CASSPKPGATGELFF
clone size: -; V gene: TRBV6-6; J gene: TRBJ1-5; D gene: -; CDR3 DNA: TGTGCCAGCACCATGCCAGGCGAACAGCCCCAGCATTTT; CDR3 protein: CASTMPGEQPQHF
clone size: -; V gene: TRBV28; J gene: TRBJ1-1; D gene: -; CDR3 DNA: TGTGCCAGCAGTTTCTCCCTCAGGGAGAACACTGAAGCTTTCTTT; CDR3 protein: CASSFSLRENTEAFF
clone size: -; V gene: TRBV27; J gene: TRBJ2-2; D gene: TRBD2; CDR3 DNA: TGTGCCAGCAGCCTAACTGGGACTAGGTTCGGGACCGGGGAGCTGTTTTTT; CDR3 protein: CASSLTGTRFGTGELFF
clone size: -; V gene: TRBV11-2; J gene: TRBJ2-1; D gene: -; CDR3 DNA: TGTGCCAGCAGTAGAAACCTCGAGCCAGAGAACTACAATGAGCAGTTCTTC; CDR3 protein: CASSRNLEPENYNEQFF
clone size: -; V gene: TRBV7-9; J gene: TRBJ2-1; D gene: -; CDR3 DNA: TGTGCCAGCAGCTTCTACTCCCCCCGAGACAATGAGCAGTTCTTC; CDR3 protein: CASSFYSPRDNEQFF
clone size: -; V gene: TRBV13; J gene: TRBJ1-2; D gene: TRBD1; CDR3 DNA: TGTGCCAGCAGCCCGCGGGACAGGGTGGTCTATGGCTACACCTTC; CDR3 protein: CASSPRDRVVYGYTF
clone size: -; V gene: TRBV4-3; J gene: TRBJ2-7; D gene: TRBD1; CDR3 DNA: TGCGCCAGCAGCCAAAGGCGGGACAGGTACGCCTACGAGCAGTACTTC; CDR3 protein: CASSQRRDRYAYEQYF
clone size: -; V gene: TRBV5-8; J gene: TRBJ2-7; D gene: TRBD1; CDR3 DNA: TGTGCCAGCAGCTTGTCATATACAGGGGCCTACGAGCAGTACTTC; CDR3 protein: CASSLSYTGAYEQYF
clone size: -; V gene: TRBV6-5; J gene: TRBJ2-7; D gene: -; CDR3 DNA: TGTGCCAGCAGCCCACGGGGGACATACAACGAGCAGTACTTC; CDR3 protein: CASSPRGTYNEQYF
clone size: -; V gene: TRBV4-1; J gene: TRBJ2-4; D gene: -; CDR3 DNA: TGCGCCAGCAGCCAAACCTCAGGAGCTTTAGCCAAAAACATTCAGTACTTC; CDR3 protein: CASSQTSGALAKNIQYF
clone size: -; V gene: TRBV7-9; J gene: TRBJ2-7; D gene: TRBD2; CDR3 DNA: TGTGCCAGCAGCGATATAGCGGGAACCTACGAGCAGTACTTC; CDR3 protein: CASSDIAGTYEQYF
clone size: -; V gene: TRBV27; J gene: TRBJ1-3; D gene: -; CDR3 DNA: TGTGCCAGCAGTCCAGACAGACGTTCCTCTGGAAACACCATATATTTT; CDR3 protein: CASSPDRRSSGNTIYF
clone size: once; V gene: TRBV7-9; J gene: TRBJ1-3; D gene: -; CDR3 DNA: TGTGCCAGCAGCTTGGGGGGTACAGGAAACACCATATATTTT; CDR3 protein: CASSLGGTGNTIYF
clone size: -; V gene: TRBV19; J gene: TRBJ2-5; D gene: TRBD2; CDR3 DNA: TGTGCCAGTAGTGTTAGACTAGCGGGAGTCAGGGAGACCCAGTACTTC; CDR3 protein: CASSVRLAGVRETQYF
clone size: once; V gene: TRBV11-2; J gene: TRBJ2-7; D gene: TRBD1; CDR3 DNA: TGTGCCAGCAGCTTTGACAGGGCGAGGGAGCAGTACTTC; CDR3 protein: CASSFDRAREQYF
clone size: -; V gene: TRBV29-1; J gene: TRBJ2-7; D gene: TRBD1; CDR3 DNA: TGCAGCGTTGGGGACAGGGGGCGGGAGCAGTACTTC; CDR3 protein: CSVGDRGREQYF
clone size: -; V gene: TRBV6-6; J gene: TRBJ2-1; D gene: TRBD2; CDR3 DNA: TGTGCCAGCAGACAAAGCGGGAGGGAGAACAATGAGCAGTTCTTC; CDR3 protein: CASRQSGRENNEQFF
clone size: -; V gene: TRBV7-2; J gene: TRBJ2-7; D gene: -; CDR3 DNA: TGTGCCAGCAGCACACCGACTAGGAGCTCCTACGAGCAGTACTTC; CDR3 protein: CASSTPTRSSYEQYF
clone size: -; V gene: TRBV30; J gene: TRBJ2-4; D gene: TRBD1; CDR3 DNA: TGTGCCTGGAGTGGACAGGGGAATCAAAACATTCAGTACTTC; CDR3 protein: CAWSGQGNQNIQYF
clone size: -; V gene: TRBV6-6; J gene: TRBJ1-2; D gene: TRBD1; CDR3 DNA: TGTGCCAGCAGTCCTCAGGGGGGAAGCTATGGCTACACCTTC; CDR3 protein: CASSPQGGSYGYTF
clone size: -; V gene: TRBV28; J gene: TRBJ2-2; D gene: -; CDR3 DNA: TGTGCCAGCAGTTGGGGGACAACGAACACCGGGGAGCTGTTTTTT; CDR3 protein: CASSWGTTNTGELFF
clone size: few; V gene: TRBV29-1; J gene: TRBJ2-1; D gene: TRBD2; CDR3 DNA: TGCAGCGTGATGGGACTAGCGGGACGGGATGAGCAGTTCTTC; CDR3 protein: CSVMGLAGRDEQFF
clone size: -; V gene: TRBV2; J gene: TRBJ2-7; D gene: -; CDR3 DNA: TGTGCCAGTTCGGGAGACACCTACGAGCAGTACTTC; CDR3 protein: CASSGDTYEQYF
clone size: -; V gene: TRBV14; J gene: TRBJ1-1; D gene: TRBD1; CDR3 DNA: TGTGCCAGCAGCGCCCGCCCCGGGACAGGGAACACTGAAGCTTTCTTT; CDR3 protein: CASSARPGTGNTEAFF
clone size: -; V gene: TRBV29-1; J gene: TRBJ2-2; D gene: -; CDR3 DNA: TGCAGCGTGGGGACGGTGAACACCGGGGAGCTGTTTTTT; CDR3 protein: CSVGTVNTGELFF
clone size: -; V gene: TRBV7-9; J gene: TRBJ2-7; D gene: -; CDR3 DNA: TGTGCCAGCAGCTTAGGCGGAGGGTACGAGCAGTACTTC; CDR3 protein: CASSLGGGYEQYF
clone size: -; V gene: TRBV19; J gene: TRBJ2-1; D gene: -; CDR3 DNA: TGTGCCACCACCTCGGGCGGGGCCCCCTCCTACAATGAGCAGTTCTTC; CDR3 protein: CATTSGGAPSYNEQFF
clone size: once; V gene: TRBV5-1; J gene: TRBJ2-2; D gene: -; CDR3 DNA: TGCGCCAGCAGCTTAGATATGGTGAGGTTAGCCGGGGAGCTGTTTTTT; CDR3 protein: CASSLDMVRLAGELFF
clone size: -; V gene: TRBV4-1; J gene: TRBJ1-1; D gene: -; CDR3 DNA: TGCGCCAGCAGCCAAGAAGAAGGTTTGGGGACTGAAGCTTTCTTT; CDR3 protein: CASSQEEGLGTEAFF
clone size: once; V gene: TRBV11-2; J gene: TRBJ2-5; D gene: TRBD2; CDR3 DNA: TGTGCCACTTTACGGACTAGCGGGGGGCAAGAGACCCAGTACTTC; CDR3 protein: CATLRTSGGQETQYF
clone size: -; V gene: TRBV11-2; J gene: TRBJ1-2; D gene: -; CDR3 DNA: TGTGCCAGCAGCTTTGGGGACGGCTATGGCTACACCTTC; CDR3 protein: CASSFGDGYGYTF
clone size: -; V gene: TRBV19; J gene: TRBJ1-5; D gene: TRBD1; CDR3 DNA: TGTGCCAGTAGAGAGGGGACAGGGGCTCAGCCCCAGCATTTT; CDR3 protein: CASREGTGAQPQHF
clone size: -; V gene: TRBV28; J gene: TRBJ2-1; D gene: -; CDR3 DNA: TGTGCCAGCAGCCGCTGGGACCGGCCGGACCATGAGCAGTTCTTC; CDR3 protein: CASSRWDRPDHEQFF
clone size: -; V gene: TRBV7-9; J gene: TRBJ1-2; D gene: -; CDR3 DNA: TGTGCCAGCAGCTTAGGACAGCTTTATGGCTACACCTTC; CDR3 protein: CASSLGQLYGYTF
clone size: -; V gene: TRBV5-1; J gene: TRBJ2-5; D gene: -; CDR3 DNA: TGCGCCAGCAGCCTGGACCCAGCGCCAATCCAAGAGACCCAGTACTTC; CDR3 protein: CASSLDPAPIQETQYF
clone size: -; V gene: TRBV4-2; J gene: TRBJ2-1; D gene: TRBD1; CDR3 DNA: TGTGCCAGCAGCCAAGTGGAATGGCGGACAGGGGGCTTTAGCTCCTACAATGAGCAGTTCTTC; CDR3 protein: CASSQVEWRTGGFSSYNEQFF
clone size: -; V gene: TRBV19; J gene: TRBJ2-7; D gene: -; CDR3 DNA: TGTGCCAGTAGTATAGGAGGACTCGGGCAATACGAGCAGTACTTC; CDR3 protein: CASSIGGLGQYEQYF
clone size: -; V gene: TRBV15; J gene: TRBJ1-1; D gene: -; CDR3 DNA: TGTGCCACCAGCAAGACAGGGAACACTGAAGCTTTCTTT; CDR3 protein: CATSKTGNTEAFF
clone size: -; V gene: TRBV7-9; J gene: TRBJ2-5; D gene: -; CDR3 DNA: TGTGCCAGCACCGCCCCCGGGGGCCAAGAGACCCAGTACTTC; CDR3 protein: CASTAPGGQETQYF
clone size: -; V gene: TRBV28; J gene: TRBJ1-5; D gene: TRBD1; CDR3 DNA: TGTGCCAGCAGTCCGGGGACAGAGAGAGATCAGCCCCAGCATTTT; CDR3 protein: CASSPGTERDQPQHF
clone size: -; V gene: TRBV13; J gene: TRBJ1-1; D gene: -; CDR3 DNA: TGTGCCAGCAGACTTCAGACGAACACTGAAGCTTTCTTT; CDR3 protein: CASRLQTNTEAFF
clone size: once; V gene: TRBV11-2; J gene: TRBJ2-5; D gene: -; CDR3 DNA: TGTGCCAGCAGCGTCATGGGGAACCAGTACTTC; CDR3 protein: CASSVMGNQYF